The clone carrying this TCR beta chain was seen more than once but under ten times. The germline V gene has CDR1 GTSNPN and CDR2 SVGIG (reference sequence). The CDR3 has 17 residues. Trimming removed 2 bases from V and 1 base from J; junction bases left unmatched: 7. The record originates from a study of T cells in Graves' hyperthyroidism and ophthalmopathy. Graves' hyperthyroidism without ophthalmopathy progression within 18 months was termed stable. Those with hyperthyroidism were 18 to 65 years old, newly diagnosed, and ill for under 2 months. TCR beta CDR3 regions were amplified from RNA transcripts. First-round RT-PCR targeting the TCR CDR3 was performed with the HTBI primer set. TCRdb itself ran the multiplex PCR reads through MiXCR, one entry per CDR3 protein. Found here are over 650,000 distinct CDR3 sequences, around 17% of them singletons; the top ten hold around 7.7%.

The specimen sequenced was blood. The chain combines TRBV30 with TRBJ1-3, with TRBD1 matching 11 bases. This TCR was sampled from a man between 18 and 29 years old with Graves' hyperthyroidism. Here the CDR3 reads CAWSRDRGIISGNTIYF. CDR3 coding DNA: TGTGCCTGGAGTAGGGACAGGGGGATTATATCTGGAAACACCATATATTTT.